This TCR beta chain was profiled in a study of blood T cell repertoires in COVID-19. About the study: The United States, Italy and Spain were the sources of the acute and convalescent COVID-19 samples.

Authors' analysis steps: Nucleated cell counts were estimated from reference gene primer amplification. Libraries were prepared by immunoSEQ multiplex PCR; TCRdb keeps only in-frame clonotypes and omits some of them. Clone size and the V and J calls come from that table; the DNA yielded D and trimming. This sample carries a few hundred thousand clones, nearly 90% of them seen once, and the ten largest clones take less than 2%. The material sequenced was PBMCs or T cells enriched from blood (not recorded which). This receptor was identified in a woman younger than 35 with acute COVID-19.

The CDR3 region has the DNA TGTGCCACCAGTGATAGACAGGGGCCCACAGATACGCAGTATTTT. Translating gives CATSDRQGPTDTQYF. The rearrangement uses TRBV24-1 and TRBJ2-3, with 8 bases matching TRBD1. Germline-derived CDR1 and CDR2 are KGHDR and SFDVKD. The CDR3 runs 15 residues. The trim removed 3 bases at V and 2 bases at J, leaving 3 bases unmatched.